The next 27 T cell receptor beta chains were all read from a single sample in a study of cytomegalovirus exposure and HLA in healthy donors. Primers for the PCR totalled 60 Vbeta and 13 Jbeta. TCRdb's copy holds only in-frame clones and misses some; the assay was immunoSEQ multiplex PCR. Of under 200,000 clones listed, about 71% are singletons. Sequencing used PBMCs. Receptors originate from a young woman in good health and CMV-seronegative.

The chain is built from TRBV5-4 and TRBJ2-2; TRBD2 agrees at 11 bases. This CDR3 spans 16 amino acids. The germline CDR1 and CDR2 sequences are SGHNT and YYREEE (reference sequence). V trimming: 5 bases; J trimming: 2 bases; junction bases outside the gene matches: 5. CDR3 amino acids: CASSSTSGANTGELFF. As DNA, the CDR3 is TGTGCCAGCAGTTCGACTAGCGGGGCCAACACCGGGGAGCTGTTTTTT.

This rearrangement joins TRBV5-1 to TRBJ1-2, with D possibly being TRBD1 (6 bases). Germline values: CDR1 SGHRS, CDR2 YFSETQ. V was shortened by 3 bases and J by 4 bases, with 16 bases between the two germline ends. The CDR3 is made up of 15 amino acids. CDR3 sequence (DNA): TGCGCCAGCAGCTCCAATATACAGGGATTCTATGGCTACACCTTC. Its protein product is CASSSNIQGFYGYTF.

This clone was seen more than once but under ten times. The CDR3 coding sequence is TGCGCCAGCGTTCAGGCGGGGGGGCTTCGTCAGACCCAGTACTTC. Amino acid sequence: CASVQAGGLRQTQYF. The rearrangement joins TRBV23-1 to TRBJ2-5; 9 bases line up with TRBD2. TRBV23-1 is an ORF, with its function uncertain. V shed 8 bases, J shed 6 bases, and the junction held 13 bases outside the gene matches. The CDR3 length is 15 residues.

This chain links TRBV5-1 with TRBJ2-2; D gene uncertain. The CDR3 has 14 amino acids. V lost 2 bases, J lost 4 bases, and 9 bases lay in between. Germline V gene sequence: CDR1 SGHRS, CDR2 YFSETQ. For the CDR3, the DNA is TGCGCCAGCAGCTTTCTACGGTCCACCGGGGAGCTGTTTTTT. Its protein product is CASSFLRSTGELFF.

This chain links TRBV19 with TRBJ2-7; possible D gene TRBD2, 5 bases. Germline loops: CDR1 LNHDA, CDR2 SQIVND (reference sequence). V was clipped by 1 base and J by 3 bases, with 13 bases between them. This CDR3 contains 15 residues. The CDR3 DNA reads TGTGCCAGTAGTATAGGCGAGACGGGGAGCTACGAGCAGTACTTC. Its protein product is CASSIGETGSYEQYF.

The V call is TRBV4-1, the J call TRBJ1-1; TRBD1 might be the D (5 bases). CDR1 and CDR2 from the germline V gene are MGHRA and YSYEKL. V lost 4 bases and J 7 bases, leaving 22 bases between the germline ends. The CDR3 has 16 residues. CDR3 DNA: TGCGCCAGCAGCCCCTTCGTTCTCAGGGATCAAGGTGAAGCTTTCTTT. It yields the protein CASSPFVLRDQGEAFF.

This chain connects TRBV19 to TRBJ1-5; 9 bases are a match to TRBD1. The junction had 9 bases not matched to a gene; V was cut back by 5 bases and J by 7 bases. Germline-derived CDR1 and CDR2 are LNHDA and SQIVND (reference sequence). The CDR3 is 15 amino acids. The CDR3 DNA reads as TGTGCCAGTAGTTCGACAGGGGGGACGGGGCAGCCCCAGCATTTT. It codes for CASSSTGGTGQPQHF.

This clone was picked up a small number of times. The CDR3 region is CASSKDRNTDTQYF. CDR3 in DNA: TGTGCCAGCAGCAAGGACAGGAACACAGATACGCAGTATTTT. This sequence joins TRBV7-2 and TRBJ2-3; 7 bases match TRBD1. Trimming took 5 bases from V and 2 from J; bases not matched to a gene: 4. CDR1 is SGHTA and CDR2 is FQGNSA in the germline V gene. This CDR3 region has 14 residues.

This clone was seen more than once but under ten times. The chain joins TRBV28 to TRBJ1-1; D perhaps matches TRBD1 (5 bases). V lost 1 base and J lost 5, with 11 bases in between. This CDR3 has 14 residues. Germline lookup yields CDR1 MDHEN and CDR2 SYDVKM. The CDR3 spells CASSLLGAWTEAFF. The CDR3 nucleotides read TGTGCCAGCAGTTTATTAGGGGCCTGGACTGAAGCTTTCTTT.

The CDR3 reads CASSPPRAGALYNEQFF. The CDR3 DNA reads TGTGCCAGCAGCCCGCCGAGAGCGGGAGCTTTATACAATGAGCAGTTCTTC. This chain connects TRBV7-9 to TRBJ2-1; 8 positions agree with TRBD2. The CDR3 has 17 amino acids. Germline lookup yields CDR1 SEHNR and CDR2 FQNEAQ (reference sequence). The trim removed 5 bases at V and 4 bases at J, leaving 13 bases unmatched.

The CDR3 DNA reads as TGCAGCGCCCCCCAGGGACTAGCGGGGGAGGGTACGCAGTATTTT. Its protein product is CSAPQGLAGEGTQYF. The chain uses TRBV29-1 and TRBJ2-3; TRBD2 agrees at 14 bases. This CDR3 contains 15 residues. V was pared by 7 bases and J by 8 bases, with 11 bases of the junction left unmatched. CDR1 is SQVTM and CDR2 is ANQGSEA in the germline V gene.

The V and J genes are TRBV7-3 and TRBJ2-7; 12 nucleotides match TRBD2. J gave up 10 bases and V 4 bases, and 5 bases lay outside the gene matches. This CDR3 comprises 13 residues. The germline V gene has CDR1 SGHTA and CDR2 FQGTGA. The CDR3 here is CASSSTSGGPQYF. The CDR3 DNA reads TGTGCCAGCAGCTCGACTAGCGGGGGACCTCAGTACTTC. Based on the CDR3 plus reference TRBV7-3 and TRBJ2-7, the full variable domain is GAGVSQTPSNKVTEKGKYVELRCDPISGHTALYWYRQSLGQGPEFLIYFQGTGAADDSGLPNDRFFAVRPEGSVSTLKIQRTERGDSAVYLCASSSTSGGPQYFGPGTRLTVT.

The CDR3 DNA follows: TGTGCCAGCAGTTCTAGCGGGAATGAGCAGTTCTTC. Residues: CASSSSGNEQFF. The V call is TRBV6-5, the J call TRBJ2-1, with 8 bases identical to TRBD2. The junction had 0 bases not matched to a gene; V was cut back by 4 bases and J by 7 bases. Germline lookup yields CDR1 MNHEY and CDR2 SVGAGI. This CDR3 has 12 amino acids.

This chain connects TRBV11-2 to TRBJ1-2, with D uncertain. CDR3 length: 14 residues. V was cut by 0 bases and J by 2 bases, with 7 bases left in between. CDR1 and CDR2 from the germline V gene are SGHAT and FQNNGV. The CDR3 region is CASSLDSENYGYTF. The CDR3 nucleotides read TGTGCCAGCAGCTTAGATTCCGAGAACTATGGCTACACCTTC.

This clone was found once. V is TRBV7-3 and J is TRBJ2-5; unclear D gene. Germline assignment: CDR1 SGHTA and CDR2 FQGTGA. This CDR3 region has 13 residues. V shed 5 bases and J shed 2 bases, with 9 bases lying between them. The DNA of the CDR3 is TGTGCCAGCAGCCCCGGGTTTCAAGAGACCCAGTACTTC. Translation: CASSPGFQETQYF.

The chain uses TRBV28 and TRBJ1-3; the D is unclear. The CDR3 is 14 residues long. Germline CDR1 and CDR2: MDHEN and SYDVKM. V was cut by 6 bases and J by 7 bases, with 16 bases left in between. The CDR3 sequence: CASRSGPSSNTIYF. CDR3 nucleotides: TGTGCCAGCAGATCCGGGCCTAGCTCGAACACCATATATTTT.

The rearrangement joins TRBV11-3 to TRBJ2-3; 11 positions agree with TRBD2. The CDR3 runs to 16 residues. Germline CDR1 is SGHNT and CDR2 is YENEEA. V was pared by 4 bases and J by 0 bases, with 3 bases of the junction left unmatched. The CDR3 reads CASSSGTSGSTDTQYF. The CDR3 DNA follows: TGTGCCAGCAGCTCTGGGACTAGCGGAAGCACAGATACGCAGTATTTT.

Regarding this clone: The junction departs from germline at one end; a sequencing error may be responsible. The gene calls are TRBV7-9 and TRBJ1-1; D is perhaps TRBD1 (5 bases). The CDR3 extends over 12 amino acids. Germline assignment: CDR1 SEHNR and CDR2 FQNEAQ (reference sequence). The CDR3: CSSTDQTGEAFF. The CDR3 nucleotides read TGTTCCAGCACCGACCAAACAGGAGAAGCTTTCTTT.

The chain couples TRBV7-2 to TRBJ1-1; D is uncertain. CDR3 size: 13 residues. Germline lookup yields CDR1 SGHTA and CDR2 FQGNSA. V was cut by 3 bases and J by 2 bases, with 7 bases left in between. Here the CDR3 DNA reads TGTGCCAGCAGCTTGGAGAGAAACACTGAAGCTTTCTTT. Amino acids: CASSLERNTEAFF.

This clone was observed a handful of times. The chain links TRBV2 to TRBJ1-2; maybe TRBD1 (6 bases). The germline gives CDR1 SNHLY, CDR2 FYNNEI. Deletions cut 6 bases from V and 10 bases from J, with 30 bases between. There are 17 residues in the CDR3. The CDR3 is CASSQGFIQGTLPNYTF. CDR3 coding DNA: TGTGCCAGCAGCCAGGGGTTTATTCAGGGAACCCTACCAAACTACACCTTC.

V gene TRBV7-6 combines with J gene TRBJ2-1; tentative D call: TRBD1 (6 bases). Germline assignment: CDR1 SGHVS and CDR2 FNYEAQ. Trimming stripped 4 bases from V and 7 bases from J, with 20 bases between. This CDR3 contains 16 residues. In DNA form, the CDR3 reads TGTGCCAGCAGCTCCCCCGGGACAACCCGTTGGAATGAGCAGTTCTTC. Protein: CASSSPGTTRWNEQFF.

There are a few counts of this clone. V and J are TRBV25-1 and TRBJ2-5; D possibly corresponds to TRBD2 (5 bases). CDR1 is MGHDK, CDR2 SYGVNS, per germline. V lost 3 bases to trimming and J lost 7 bases, with 18 bases between them. This CDR3 spans 15 amino acids. The CDR3 protein is CASSDPVEAYGTQYF. CDR3 sequence (DNA): TGTGCCAGCAGTGACCCGGTGGAGGCGTACGGGACCCAGTACTTC.

The chain is built from TRBV2 and TRBJ1-5, with a tentative D call TRBD1 (6 bases). CDR3 length equals 15 residues. The V gene's germline CDR1 is SNHLY and CDR2 FYNNEI. Trimming stripped 5 bases from V and 2 bases from J, with 13 bases between. CDR3 sequence (DNA): TGTGCCAGCAGTTTCACAGGGACGGGCAATCAGCCCCAGCATTTT. Protein product: CASSFTGTGNQPQHF.

The chain has TRBV7-9 and TRBJ2-5; 10 nucleotides agree with TRBD1. In germline, CDR1 is SEHNR, CDR2 FQNEAQ (reference sequence). Trimming cost V 1 base and J 3 bases; bases outside gene matches: 2. The CDR3 spans 15 residues. This CDR3 is CASSLVGQGKETQYF. The CDR3 DNA is TGTGCCAGCAGCTTAGTGGGACAGGGGAAAGAGACCCAGTACTTC.

The CDR3 coding sequence is TGTGCCAGCAACTCCGGGGATACCGGGGAGCTGTTTTTT. It encodes CASNSGDTGELFF. The chain uses TRBV28 and TRBJ2-2; D may be TRBD2 (5 bases). V lost 7 bases, J lost 5 bases, and 11 bases lay in between. Germline lookup yields CDR1 MDHEN and CDR2 SYDVKM. The CDR3 is 13 residues long. Combining the CDR3 with reference TRBV28 and TRBJ2-2 gives the whole variable domain DVKVTQSSRYLVKRTGEKVFLECVQDMDHENMFWYRQDPGLGLRLIYFSYDVKMKEKGDIPEGYSVSREKKERFSLILESASTNQTSMYLCASNSGDTGELFFGEGSRLTVL.

The chain uses TRBV29-1 and TRBJ2-5; 7 bases are shared with TRBD2. Germline V CDR1 and CDR2: SQVTM, ANQGSEA. There are 13 residues in the CDR3. V lost 6 bases to trimming and J lost 4 bases; unmatched junction nucleotides: 8. In DNA form, the CDR3 reads TGCAGCGTAGGGCGGGAGAGGCGAGAGACCCAGTACTTC. This translates into CSVGRERRETQYF.

The chain uses TRBV14 and TRBJ1-4; 8 positions match TRBD1. This CDR3 region has 15 residues. From germline, CDR1 is SGHDN and CDR2 FVKESK. V trimming: 4 bases; J trimming: 5 bases; junction bases outside the gene matches: 6. The CDR3 sequence: CASSRLQGGNEKLFF. CDR3 DNA sequence: TGTGCCAGCAGCCGATTACAGGGGGGGAATGAAAAACTGTTTTTT. The full variable domain, rest sourced from reference TRBV14 and TRBJ1-4, is EAGVTQFPSHSVIEKGQTVTLRCDPISGHDNLYWYRRVMGKEIKFLLHFVKESKQDESGMPNNRFLAERTGGTYSTLKVQPAELEDSGVYFCASSRLQGGNEKLFFGSGTQLSVL.